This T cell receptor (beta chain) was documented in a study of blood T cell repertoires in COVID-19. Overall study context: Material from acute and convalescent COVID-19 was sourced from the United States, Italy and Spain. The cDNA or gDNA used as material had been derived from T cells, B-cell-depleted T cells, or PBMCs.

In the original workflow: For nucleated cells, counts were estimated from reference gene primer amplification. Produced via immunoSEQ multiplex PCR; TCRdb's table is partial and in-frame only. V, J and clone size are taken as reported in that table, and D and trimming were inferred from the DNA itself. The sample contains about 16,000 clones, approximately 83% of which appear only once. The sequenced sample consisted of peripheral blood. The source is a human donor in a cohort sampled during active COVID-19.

This CDR3 reads CASSLPGQLYNEQFF. CDR3 nucleotide sequence: TGTGCCAGCAGCTTACCGGGACAGCTCTACAATGAGCAGTTCTTC. The genes are TRBV7-9 and TRBJ2-1; 7 positions match TRBD1. The CDR3 loop spans 15 amino acids. Germline CDR1 is SEHNR and CDR2 is FQNEAQ (reference sequence). Trimming removed 2 bases from V and 3 bases from J; junction bases left unmatched: 4.